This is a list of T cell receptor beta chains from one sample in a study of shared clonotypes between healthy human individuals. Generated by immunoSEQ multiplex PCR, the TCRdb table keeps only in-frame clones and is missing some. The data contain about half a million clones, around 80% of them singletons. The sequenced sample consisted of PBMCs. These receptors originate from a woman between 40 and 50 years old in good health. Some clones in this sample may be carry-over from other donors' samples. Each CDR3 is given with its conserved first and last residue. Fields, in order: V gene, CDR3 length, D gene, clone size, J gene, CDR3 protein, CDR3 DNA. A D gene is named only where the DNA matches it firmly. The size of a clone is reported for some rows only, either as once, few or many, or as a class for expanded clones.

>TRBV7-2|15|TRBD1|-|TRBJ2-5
CASSLRDRGQETQYF
TGTGCCAGCAGCTTAAGGGACAGGGGCCAAGAGACCCAGTACTTC
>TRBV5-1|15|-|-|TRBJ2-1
CASEGGGGPREEQFF
TGCGCCAGCGAAGGAGGGGGAGGCCCACGTGAGGAGCAGTTCTTC
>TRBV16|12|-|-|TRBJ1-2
CASSRASYGYTF
TGTGCCAGCAGCCGAGCGAGCTATGGCTACACCTTC
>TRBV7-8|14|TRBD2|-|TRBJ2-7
CASSPSTSGYEQYF
TGTGCCAGCAGCCCTTCGACTAGCGGCTACGAGCAGTACTTC
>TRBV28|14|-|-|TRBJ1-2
CASSFGGRTNGYTF
TGTGCCAGCAGTTTTGGGGGGCGGACGAACGGCTACACCTTC
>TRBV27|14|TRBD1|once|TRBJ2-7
CASSLGQGASEQYF
TGTGCCAGCAGTTTGGGACAGGGGGCCTCCGAGCAGTACTTC
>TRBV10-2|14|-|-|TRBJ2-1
CASKARASYNEQFF
TGCGCCAGCAAGGCGCGGGCCAGCTACAATGAGCAGTTCTTC
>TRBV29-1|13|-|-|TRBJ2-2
CSGAAVGTGELFF
TGCAGCGGTGCCGCGGTGGGCACCGGGGAGCTGTTTTTT
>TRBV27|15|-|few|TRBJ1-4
CASSLEAARDEKLFF
TGTGCCAGCAGTTTAGAAGCAGCCCGGGATGAAAAACTGTTTTTT
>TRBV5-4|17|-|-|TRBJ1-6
CASSLGQRSSYNSPLHF
TGTGCCAGCAGCTTAGGACAGAGGAGCTCCTATAATTCACCCCTCCACTTT
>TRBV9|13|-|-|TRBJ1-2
CASSSGLREGYTF
TGTGCCAGCAGCTCGGGCCTGCGGGAGGGCTACACCTTC
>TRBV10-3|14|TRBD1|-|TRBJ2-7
CAIRTGTGTYEQYF
TGTGCCATCCGTACCGGGACAGGGACCTACGAGCAGTACTTC
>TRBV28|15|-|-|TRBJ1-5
CASSPAIGGNQPQHF
TGTGCCAGCAGTCCAGCTATAGGAGGCAATCAGCCCCAGCATTTT
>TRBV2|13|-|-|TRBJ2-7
CASTGGANYEQYF
TGTGCCAGTACGGGGGGCGCAAACTACGAGCAGTACTTC
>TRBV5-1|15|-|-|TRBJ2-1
CASSARTEAYNEQFF
TGCGCCAGCAGCGCAAGGACAGAGGCCTACAATGAGCAGTTCTTC
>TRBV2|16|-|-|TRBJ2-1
CASSEEGYGGPGSQFF
TGTGCCAGCAGTGAAGAGGGGTACGGGGGTCCCGGCTCGCAGTTCTTC
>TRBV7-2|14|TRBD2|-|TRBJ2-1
CASSPLAGYNEQFF
TGTGCCAGCAGCCCACTAGCGGGATACAATGAGCAGTTCTTC
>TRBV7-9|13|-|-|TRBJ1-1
CACSLQFNTEAFF
TGTGCCTGCAGCTTACAGTTCAACACTGAAGCTTTCTTT
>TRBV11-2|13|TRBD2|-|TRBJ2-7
CASQRETSSEQYF
TGTGCCAGCCAGCGGGAGACTTCGTCTGAGCAGTACTTC
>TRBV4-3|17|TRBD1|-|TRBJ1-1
CASSSGTGAGWGTEAFF
TGCGCCAGCAGTTCCGGGACAGGGGCTGGTTGGGGCACTGAAGCTTTCTTT
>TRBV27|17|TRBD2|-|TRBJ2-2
CASSFPGLAGGAGELFF
TGTGCCAGCAGTTTCCCGGGACTAGCGGGAGGGGCCGGGGAGCTGTTTTTT
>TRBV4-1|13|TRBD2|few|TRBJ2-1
CASGRLAANEQFF
TGCGCCAGCGGTCGACTAGCCGCGAATGAGCAGTTCTTC
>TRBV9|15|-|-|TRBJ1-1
CASSATTAMNTEAFF
TGTGCCAGCAGCGCTACGACAGCGATGAACACTGAAGCTTTCTTT
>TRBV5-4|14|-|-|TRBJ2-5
CASSLQPIAETQYF
TGTGCCAGCAGCTTGCAACCTATAGCGGAGACCCAGTACTTC
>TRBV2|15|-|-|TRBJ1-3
CASSELGYSGNTIYF
TGTGCCAGCAGTGAATTGGGATACTCTGGAAACACCATATATTTT
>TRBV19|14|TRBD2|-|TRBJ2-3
CASSEGLAGTTQYF
TGTGCCAGTAGTGAAGGACTAGCGGGAACTACGCAGTATTTT
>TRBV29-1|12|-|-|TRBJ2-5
CSFFHPQETQYF
TGCAGCTTTTTTCACCCTCAAGAGACCCAGTACTTC
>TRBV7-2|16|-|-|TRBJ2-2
CASSLASSSNTGELFF
TGTGCCAGCAGCTTGGCTAGCAGTTCGAACACCGGGGAGCTGTTTTTT
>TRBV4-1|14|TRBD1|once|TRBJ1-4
CASSHDRGIEKLFF
TGCGCCAGCAGCCACGACAGGGGTATAGAAAAACTGTTTTTT
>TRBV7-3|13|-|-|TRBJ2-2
CASSLHNGGELFF
TGTGCCAGCAGCTTACACAATGGGGGGGAGCTGTTTTTT
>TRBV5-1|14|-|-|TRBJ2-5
CASSLEGGGETQYF
TGCGCCAGCAGCCTGGAGGGTGGAGGGGAGACCCAGTACTTC
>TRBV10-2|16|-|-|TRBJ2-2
CASSDGSGLNTGELFF
TGCGCCAGCAGTGACGGTAGCGGCTTGAACACCGGGGAGCTGTTTTTT
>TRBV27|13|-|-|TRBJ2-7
CASSLDLRYEQYF
TGTGCCAGCAGTTTGGACTTACGCTACGAGCAGTACTTC
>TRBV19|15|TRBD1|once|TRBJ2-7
CASSGPGTGSYEQYF
TGTGCCAGTAGTGGACCCGGGACAGGCTCCTACGAGCAGTACTTC
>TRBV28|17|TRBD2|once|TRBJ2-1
CASSLISVLAGSRSQFF
TGTGCCAGCAGTTTAATCTCCGTCCTAGCGGGATCCCGGTCGCAGTTCTTC
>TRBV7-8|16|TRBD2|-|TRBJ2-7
CASSLAVLAGSGEQYF
TGTGCCAGCAGCTTAGCGGTGCTAGCGGGATCGGGGGAGCAGTACTTC
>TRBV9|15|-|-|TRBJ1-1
CASSVATGGDAEAFF
TGTGCCAGCAGCGTAGCTACGGGGGGGGACGCTGAAGCTTTCTTT
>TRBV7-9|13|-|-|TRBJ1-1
CASSLGLRGEAFF
TGTGCCAGCAGCTTAGGTCTTAGGGGGGAAGCTTTCTTT
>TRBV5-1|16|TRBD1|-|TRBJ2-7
CASSLGQGAGSYEQYF
TGCGCCAGCAGCTTGGGACAGGGGGCCGGCTCCTACGAGCAGTACTTC
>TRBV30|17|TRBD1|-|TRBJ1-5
CAWSVRQGVRFTQPQHF
TGTGCCTGGAGTGTCCGGCAGGGGGTTCGGTTCACTCAGCCCCAGCATTTT
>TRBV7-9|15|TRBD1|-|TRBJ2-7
CASSPSGTGGSEQYF
TGTGCCAGCAGCCCCTCCGGGACAGGGGGTTCCGAGCAGTACTTC
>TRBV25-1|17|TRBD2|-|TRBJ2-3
CASRGRELTPGQDTQYF
TGTGCCAGCAGAGGGCGGGAGCTAACTCCGGGTCAAGATACGCAGTATTTT
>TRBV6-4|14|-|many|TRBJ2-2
CASSDSRDTGELFF
TGTGCCAGCAGTGACTCGAGAGACACCGGGGAGCTGTTTTTT
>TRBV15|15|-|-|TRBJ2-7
CATSRDSAGSYEQYF
TGTGCCACCAGCAGAGATTCGGCGGGCTCCTACGAGCAGTACTTC
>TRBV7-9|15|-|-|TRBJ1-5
CASSLAGYSNQPQHF
TGTGCCAGCAGCTTAGCAGGGTATAGCAATCAGCCCCAGCATTTT
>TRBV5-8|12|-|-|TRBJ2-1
CASSVGWDEQFF
TGTGCCAGCAGCGTTGGGTGGGATGAGCAGTTCTTC
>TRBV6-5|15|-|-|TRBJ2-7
CASSYKASPYYEQYF
TGTGCCAGCAGTTATAAGGCGTCCCCCTACTACGAGCAGTACTTC
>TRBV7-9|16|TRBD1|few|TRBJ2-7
CASSRARGQGSYEQYF
TGTGCCAGCAGCCGCGCCAGGGGACAGGGATCCTACGAGCAGTACTTC
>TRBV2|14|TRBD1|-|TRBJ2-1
CASFKGQGYNEQFF
TGTGCCAGCTTTAAGGGACAGGGATACAATGAGCAGTTCTTC
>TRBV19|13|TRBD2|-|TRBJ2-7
CASSMGLSQEQYF
TGTGCCAGTAGTATGGGACTATCACAGGAGCAGTACTTC